A selection of T cell receptor beta chains follows, all from one sample in a study of blood T cell repertoires in COVID-19. Sequencing used immunoSEQ multiplex PCR; TCRdb keeps in-frame clones, though not all of them. The sample has 8,000 to 10,000 clones, around 84% seen once. The sample comprised peripheral blood. The origin of the receptors is a human donor in a cohort sampled during active COVID-19. CDR3s include the opening cysteine and the closing phenylalanine or tryptophan. A D gene is named only where the DNA matches it firmly. Some rows have no size entry. The others give once, few or many, or a class for an expanded clone.

J gene | clone size | D gene | V gene | CDR3 length | CDR3 protein | CDR3 DNA
TRBJ2-5 | NA | TRBD2 | TRBV19 | 18 | CASSGETSGGVARETQYF | TGTGCCAGTAGTGGTGAGACTAGCGGGGGGGTTGCGCGAGAGACCCAGTACTTC
TRBJ1-1 | NA | TRBD1 | TRBV5-1 | 13 | CASSKGTGENAFF | TGCGCCAGCAGCAAGGGGACAGGGGAGAATGCTTTCTTT
TRBJ1-1 | NA | NA | TRBV10-1 | 14 | CASSTGEVNTEAFF | TGCGCCAGCAGTACGGGGGAAGTGAACACTGAAGCTTTCTTT
TRBJ2-5 | NA | NA | TRBV12-3/TRBV12-4 | 12 | CASSQPRETQYF | TGTGCCAGCAGCCAACCGCGGGAGACCCAGTACTTC
TRBJ1-4 | NA | TRBD1 | TRBV2 | 14 | CASGDRGLNEKLFF | TGTGCCAGCGGGGACAGGGGACTTAACGAAAAACTGTTTTTT
TRBJ2-3 | NA | TRBD2 | TRBV3-1/TRBV3-2 | 17 | CASSQVYRAGGHYTQYF | TGTGCCAGCAGCCAAGTGTATCGGGCGGGGGGACACTATACGCAGTATTTT
TRBJ2-5 | NA | TRBD2 | TRBV19 | 17 | CASSVGLAGLTQETQYF | TGTGCCAGTAGTGTCGGACTAGCGGGGCTAACCCAAGAGACCCAGTACTTC
TRBJ1-2 | NA | NA | TRBV28 | 12 | CASRVGGYGYTF | TGTGCCAGCAGGGTCGGGGGCTATGGCTACACCTTC
TRBJ1-2 | NA | NA | TRBV7-2 | 15 | CTSSPLGQMGYGYTF | TGTACCAGCAGCCCCCTAGGACAGATGGGCTATGGCTACACCTTC
TRBJ2-1 | NA | TRBD2 | TRBV9 | 15 | CASSPSGGASNEQFF | TGTGCCAGCAGCCCCAGCGGGGGGGCCTCCAATGAGCAGTTCTTC
TRBJ1-5 | NA | NA | TRBV7-8 | 14 | CASSSTGWGQPQHF | TGTGCCAGCAGCTCAACAGGGTGGGGTCAGCCCCAGCATTTT
TRBJ2-7 | NA | NA | TRBV6-6 | 15 | CASSPGLVKSYEQYF | TGTGCCAGCAGCCCCGGACTGGTAAAGTCCTACGAGCAGTACTTC
TRBJ1-2 | NA | NA | TRBV3-1/TRBV3-2 | 14 | CASTWDKSPHGYTF | TGTGCCAGCACCTGGGACAAAAGTCCCCATGGCTACACCTTC
TRBJ1-2 | NA | NA | TRBV29-1 | 12 | CSALQGYYGYTF | TGCAGCGCCCTACAGGGCTACTATGGCTACACCTTC
TRBJ1-5 | NA | NA | TRBV12-3/TRBV12-4 | 13 | CASDLKGGQPQHF | TGTGCCAGCGATTTAAAGGGAGGTCAGCCCCAGCATTTT
TRBJ2-7 | NA | TRBD2 | TRBV7-8 | 17 | CASSPVAASGGTYEQYF | TGTGCCAGCAGCCCTGTTGCGGCGAGCGGGGGAACCTACGAGCAGTACTTC
TRBJ2-7 | NA | TRBD2 | TRBV11-3 | 15 | CASSLMAGGSYEQYF | TGTGCCAGCAGCTTAATGGCGGGGGGGTCCTACGAGCAGTACTTC
TRBJ1-2 | NA | TRBD1 | TRBV24-1 | 16 | CATSDPGTGESYGYTF | TGTGCCACCAGTGACCCCGGGACAGGGGAGAGCTATGGCTACACCTTC
TRBJ2-7 | NA | TRBD2 | TRBV5-8 | 13 | CASSSGLASEQYF | TGTGCCAGCAGCTCGGGACTAGCATCGGAGCAGTACTTC
TRBJ1-3 | NA | TRBD1 | TRBV7-9 | 14 | CASSPTGQGNTIYF | TGTGCCAGCAGCCCCACGGGACAGGGGAACACCATATATTTT
TRBJ2-5 | NA | TRBD2 | TRBV3-1/TRBV3-2 | 16 | CASSPALAGGEETQYF | TGTGCCAGCAGCCCGGCCCTAGCGGGGGGGGAAGAGACCCAGTACTTC
TRBJ2-3 | NA | NA | TRBV25-1 | 15 | CASSEAYRGGDTQYF | TGTGCCAGCAGTGAGGCCTACAGGGGGGGAGATACGCAGTATTTT
TRBJ1-1 | NA | NA | TRBV10-1 | 13 | CASSEFRNTEAFF | TGCGCCAGCAGTGAGTTTCGGAACACTGAAGCTTTCTTT
TRBJ1-2 | NA | NA | TRBV30 | 13 | CAWSAGQGYGYTF | TGTGCCTGGAGTGCCGGGCAGGGCTATGGCTACACCTTC
TRBJ2-1 | NA | TRBD2 | TRBV7-2 | 18 | CASSSMASSGGSYNEQFF | TGTGCCAGCAGCTCAATGGCCTCCAGCGGGGGATCCTACAATGAGCAGTTCTTC
TRBJ1-3 | NA | TRBD1 | TRBV3-1/TRBV3-2 | 15 | CASSRGQGAGNTIYF | TGTGCCAGCAGCCGGGGACAGGGGGCTGGAAACACCATATATTTT
TRBJ2-3 | NA | TRBD2 | TRBV24-1 | 14 | CATSGPGGTDTQYF | TGTGCCACCAGTGGGCCGGGGGGGACAGATACGCAGTATTTT
TRBJ2-5 | NA | NA | TRBV10-3 | 12 | CAISVSEETQYF | TGTGCCATCAGTGTATCGGAAGAGACCCAGTACTTC
TRBJ2-1 | few | NA | TRBV9 | 15 | CASSVSLSSYNEQFF | TGTGCCAGCAGCGTTAGCCTGAGCTCCTACAATGAGCAGTTCTTC